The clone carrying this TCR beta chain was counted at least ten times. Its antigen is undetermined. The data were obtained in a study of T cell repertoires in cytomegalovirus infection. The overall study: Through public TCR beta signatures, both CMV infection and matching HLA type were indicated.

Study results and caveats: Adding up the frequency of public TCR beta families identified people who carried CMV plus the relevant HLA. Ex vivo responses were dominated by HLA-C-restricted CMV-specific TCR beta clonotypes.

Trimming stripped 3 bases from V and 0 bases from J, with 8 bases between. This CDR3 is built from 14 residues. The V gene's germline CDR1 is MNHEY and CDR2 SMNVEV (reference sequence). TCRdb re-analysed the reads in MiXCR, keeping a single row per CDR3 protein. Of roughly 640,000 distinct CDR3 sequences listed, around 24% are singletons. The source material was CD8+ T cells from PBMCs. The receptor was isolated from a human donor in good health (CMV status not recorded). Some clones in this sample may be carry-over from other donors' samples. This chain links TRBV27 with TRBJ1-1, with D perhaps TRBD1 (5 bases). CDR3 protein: CASSFGHLNTEAFF. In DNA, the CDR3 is TGTGCCAGCAGTTTTGGACATCTGAACACTGAAGCTTTCTTT.